The 28 T cell receptor beta chains in this list originate from one sample, sequenced in a study of cytomegalovirus exposure and HLA in healthy donors. PCR employed 60 Vbeta and 13 Jbeta primers. The method was immunoSEQ multiplex PCR; TCRdb's version includes in-frame clones alone and lacks a portion of them. The data hold around 94,000 clones, with approximately 64% observed a single time. Sequenced sample: PBMCs. These receptors originate from a human donor in good health.

The chain combines TRBV5-6 with TRBJ1-3; D gene uncertain. CDR3 length: 14 residues. In germline, CDR1 is SGHDT, CDR2 YYEEEE. The V gene lost 0 bases and the J gene lost 6 bases, with 10 bases spanning the gap. This chain's CDR3 is CASSLETEENTIYF. DNA for the CDR3: TGTGCCAGCAGCTTGGAGACTGAGGAAAACACCATATATTTT.

The gene calls are TRBV28 and TRBJ2-5; the match to TRBD2 covers 14 bases. Trimming took 6 bases from V and 11 from J; bases not matched to a gene: 14. CDR1 and CDR2 (germline): MDHEN, SYDVKM. This CDR3 region has 16 residues. The CDR3, as DNA: TGTGCCAGCAGAAGATTCAAGGGACTAGCGGGAGAAGAGCAGTACTTC. It encodes CASRRFKGLAGEEQYF.

CDR3 sequence reads: CASSSGTNQPQHF. The DNA of the CDR3 is TGTGCCAGCAGCTCAGGCACCAATCAGCCCCAGCATTTT. The chain combines TRBV7-2 with TRBJ1-5; D is uncertain. The V end was cut by 4 bases, the J end by 3 bases, with 7 bases between. The CDR3 sequence is 13 residues long. From germline, CDR1 is SGHTA and CDR2 FQGNSA.

V gene TRBV4-1 combines with J gene TRBJ1-2; D gene unclear. Trimming left V 1 base short and J 4 bases short, with 16 bases between. Looked up from germline, CDR1 is MGHRA and CDR2 is YSYEKL. This CDR3 is built from 16 residues. The CDR3 region is CASSQVSMFNFYGYTF. The CDR3 DNA reads TGCGCCAGCAGCCAAGTATCTATGTTTAACTTCTATGGCTACACCTTC.

The chain is built from TRBV19 and TRBJ1-1; TRBD1 is a possible D gene (5 bases). V lost 7 bases and J 4 bases, leaving 13 bases between the germline ends. CDR1 LNHDA and CDR2 SQIVND come from the germline V gene (reference sequence). The CDR3 length is 13 residues. The CDR3 loop is CASTTGGLTEAFF. The CDR3 coding sequence is TGTGCCAGTACTACAGGTGGGCTCACTGAAGCTTTCTTT.

The V gene is TRBV9, the J gene TRBJ2-2, with 11 bases matching TRBD2. Germline CDR1 and CDR2: SGDLS and YYNGEE. Trimming cost V 0 bases and J 1 base; bases outside gene matches: 2. The CDR3 consists of 17 residues. CDR3 loop: CASSVALAGGNTGELFF. In DNA form, the CDR3 reads TGTGCCAGCAGCGTAGCTCTAGCGGGAGGGAACACCGGGGAGCTGTTTTTT.

The gene calls are TRBV29-1 and TRBJ2-1; 8 bases align to TRBD2. CDR3 length equals 15 residues. Trimming cost V 6 bases and J 3 bases; bases outside gene matches: 10. Germline V gene data show CDR1 as SQVTM and CDR2 as ANQGSEA. The CDR3: CSVIAGMGLYNEQFF. CDR3 sequence (DNA): TGCAGCGTCATAGCGGGAATGGGCCTCTACAATGAGCAGTTCTTC.

The chain uses TRBV5-1 and TRBJ2-2, with D hard to call. The CDR3 extends over 16 amino acids. Deletions cut 1 base from V and 6 bases from J, with 16 bases between. Germline V gene lookup returns CDR1 SGHRS and CDR2 YFSETQ. The CDR3 here is CASSLRPSIRSGELFF. For the CDR3, the DNA is TGCGCCAGCAGCTTGCGTCCCTCGATCAGGTCCGGGGAGCTGTTTTTT. Using reference TRBV5-1 and TRBJ2-2 for the parts outside the CDR3, the full variable domain is KAGVTQTPRYLIKTRGQQVTLSCSPISGHRSVSWYQQTPGQGLQFLFEYFSETQRNKGNFPGRFSGRQFSNSRSEMNVSTLELGDSALYLCASSLRPSIRSGELFFGEGSRLTVL.

J is TRBJ2-7 and V is TRBV28; TRBD1 aligns across 7 bases. The CDR3 covers 15 residues. Per the germline V gene, CDR1 is MDHEN and CDR2 is SYDVKM. V was pared by 4 bases and J by 2 bases, with 8 bases of the junction left unmatched. This chain's CDR3 is CASSSGGLDAYEQYF. For the CDR3, the DNA is TGTGCCAGCAGTTCAGGGGGTCTAGACGCCTACGAGCAGTACTTC.

The V call is TRBV11-2, the J call TRBJ2-1; perhaps TRBD1 as D (5 bases). Trimming removed 3 bases at V and 3 bases at J, with 18 bases between. Germline loops: CDR1 SGHAT, CDR2 FQNNGV. The CDR3 contains 17 residues. The CDR3 nucleotides read TGTGCCAGCAGCTTTAATTCGGGTGAAGGGGACTACAATGAGCAGTTCTTC. The encoded protein is CASSFNSGEGDYNEQFF.

V is TRBV10-2 and J is TRBJ2-7; D call uncertain. Trimming removed 2 bases from V and 4 bases from J, with 9 bases in between. The CDR3 contains 13 residues. Germline CDR1 and CDR2: WSHSY and SAAADI. The CDR3 DNA is TGCGCCAGCAGTGAGGTTCCCGGGTACGAGCAGTACTTC. Translated, it gives CASSEVPGYEQYF.

V gene TRBV5-6 combines with J gene TRBJ2-1; 7 bases are a match to TRBD2. The CDR3 contains 15 residues. Germline V lookup: CDR1 SGHDT, CDR2 YYEEEE. The V gene end was trimmed by 4 bases and the J gene end by 2 bases; junction bases not matched to a gene: 6. The CDR3 loop is CASSNRLAAYNEQFF. The CDR3 DNA follows: TGTGCCAGCAGCAATAGGCTAGCGGCCTACAATGAGCAGTTCTTC.

The V gene is TRBV29-1, the J gene TRBJ2-7; TRBD2 matches 8 bases. J gave up 4 bases and V 4 bases, and 6 bases lay outside the gene matches. The CDR3 runs 13 residues. CDR1 and CDR2 (germline): SQVTM, ANQGSEA. The CDR3 region has the DNA TGCAGCGTTGCGGGACTAGATTATTACGAGCAGTACTTC. It specifies CSVAGLDYYEQYF.

The chain recombines TRBV6-1 with TRBJ2-7; maybe TRBD2 (5 bases). The CDR3 consists of 16 residues. The germline V gene encodes CDR1 MNHNS and CDR2 SASEGT. V lost 3 bases to trimming and J lost 2 bases, with 17 bases between them. The CDR3 loop reads CASSEVPGKPPYEQYF. CDR3 sequence (DNA): TGTGCCAGCAGTGAGGTTCCCGGGAAACCTCCCTACGAGCAGTACTTC.

For the CDR3, the DNA is TGTGCCAGTAGTATTTTAGAGTTCAATGAGCAGTTCTTC. Residues: CASSILEFNEQFF. The chain uses TRBV19 and TRBJ2-1; D ambiguous. The germline gives CDR1 LNHDA, CDR2 SQIVND (reference sequence). V gave up 3 bases and J gave up 6 bases, with 9 bases separating them. The length of the CDR3 is 13 residues.

This clone was counted between two and nine times. The rearrangement links TRBV18 to TRBJ2-7; a weak D match, TRBD2 (6 bases). The CDR3 runs 18 residues. In germline, CDR1 is KGHSH, CDR2 LQKENI. Trimming cost V 6 bases and J 0 bases, with 24 bases left between them. In DNA, the CDR3 is TGTGCCAGCTCCCAACTCAACGCCGGGACTCTAAGCTCCTACGAGCAGTACTTC. Residues: CASSQLNAGTLSSYEQYF. The full variable domain, with the rest looked up from reference TRBV18 and TRBJ2-7, is NAGVMQNPRHLVRRRGQEARLRCSPMKGHSHVYWYRQLPEEGLKFMVYLQKENIIDESGMPKERFSAEFPKEGPSILRIQQVVRGDSAAYFCASSQLNAGTLSSYEQYFGPGTRLTVT.

This clone was counted once. This rearrangement joins TRBV28 to TRBJ2-3, with 8 nucleotides matching TRBD2. The CDR3 covers 15 residues. The V gene's germline CDR1 is MDHEN and CDR2 SYDVKM. V lost 3 bases, J lost 1 base, and 3 bases stayed unmatched. CDR3 nucleotides: TGTGCCAGCAGTTTGGATAGCGGGGGCACAGATACGCAGTATTTT. Translated, it gives CASSLDSGGTDTQYF.

V is TRBV6-1 and J is TRBJ1-2, with 9 bases identical to TRBD1. Germline loops: CDR1 MNHNS, CDR2 SASEGT. CDR3 length: 11 residues. V trimming: 8 bases; J trimming: 8 bases; junction bases outside the gene matches: 3. The CDR3 region has the DNA TGTGCCAGCGGAACAGGGGGCGGCTACACCTTC. It encodes CASGTGGGYTF.

The chain links TRBV29-1 to TRBJ2-1; 9 bases match TRBD1. The V gene's germline CDR1 is SQVTM and CDR2 ANQGSEA. V gave up 6 bases and J gave up 5 bases; unmatched junction bases: 8. The CDR3 loop spans 14 amino acids. The CDR3 protein is CSVGGQGTNNEQFF. DNA for the CDR3: TGCAGCGTCGGCGGACAGGGGACCAACAATGAGCAGTTCTTC.

The chain employs TRBV12-5 and TRBJ1-2; D is possibly TRBD1 (5 bases). There are 14 residues in the CDR3. Per germline, CDR1 LGHNT and CDR2 FRNRAP. V shed 2 bases and J shed 4 bases, with 11 bases lying between them. CDR3 residues: CASGLHRTPYGYTF. The CDR3 coding sequence is TGTGCTAGTGGTTTGCACAGGACCCCCTATGGCTACACCTTC.

The CDR3 reads CASSWGGGTYEQYF. The CDR3 DNA reads as TGTGCCAGTAGTTGGGGCGGGGGCACCTACGAGCAGTACTTC. V is TRBV19 and J is TRBJ2-7; D might be TRBD2 (7 bases). Trimming stripped 5 bases from V and 2 bases from J, with 13 bases between. CDR3 length: 14 amino acids. The V gene's germline CDR1 is LNHDA and CDR2 SQIVND (reference sequence).

This clone occurred once. J is TRBJ1-2 and V is TRBV14; unclear D gene. This CDR3 spans 13 amino acids. Germline V lookup: CDR1 SGHDN, CDR2 FVKESK. V was trimmed by 4 bases and J by 0 bases, leaving 6 bases between them. This CDR3 reads CASSPRTNYGYTF. CDR3 DNA sequence: TGTGCCAGCAGCCCTAGGACTAACTATGGCTACACCTTC. Together with reference TRBV14 and TRBJ1-2, the CDR3 gives the full variable domain: EAGVTQFPSHSVIEKGQTVTLRCDPISGHDNLYWYRRVMGKEIKFLLHFVKESKQDESGMPNNRFLAERTGGTYSTLKVQPAELEDSGVYFCASSPRTNYGYTFGSGTRLTVV.

This chain connects TRBV28 to TRBJ1-5, with 7 positions matching TRBD1. Germline V CDR1 and CDR2: MDHEN, SYDVKM. V was pared by 3 bases and J by 3 bases, with 5 bases of the junction left unmatched. The CDR3 covers 15 residues. In DNA, the CDR3 is TGTGCCAGCAGTTTTCCAGGGGGATACAATCAGCCCCAGCATTTT. Translating gives CASSFPGGYNQPQHF.

V and J are TRBV11-2 and TRBJ2-7; D gene uncertain. The CDR3 spans 12 residues. The germline V gene encodes CDR1 SGHAT and CDR2 FQNNGV. Trimming left V 3 bases short and J 5 bases short, with 8 bases between. CDR3 loop: CASSLGLDEQYF. CDR3 nucleotides: TGTGCCAGCAGCTTGGGCTTGGACGAGCAGTACTTC.

This clone was found once. The J gene is TRBJ2-1, the V gene TRBV4-1, with D perhaps matching TRBD2 (5 bases). Trimming took 1 base from V and 2 from J, leaving 6 bases between them. Germline V gives CDR1 MGHRA, CDR2 YSYEKL. The CDR3 is 14 residues long. The CDR3, as DNA: TGCGCCAGCAGCCAAGCACTAGCCTACAATGAGCAGTTCTTC. It is translated as CASSQALAYNEQFF.

This clone showed up just a few times. The rearrangement links TRBV2 to TRBJ1-2; D perhaps matches TRBD1 (6 bases). Trimming left V 3 bases short and J 4 bases short, with 9 bases between. This CDR3 has 13 amino acids. Germline values: CDR1 SNHLY, CDR2 FYNNEI. CDR3 DNA sequence: TGTGCCAGCAGTGAGACAGGCCTCTATGGCTACACCTTC. Amino acids: CASSETGLYGYTF.

This chain links TRBV7-6 with TRBJ2-4; 10 bases map to TRBD2. In germline, CDR1 is SGHVS, CDR2 FNYEAQ. V trimming: 5 bases; J trimming: 6 bases; junction bases outside the gene matches: 19. The CDR3 has 19 amino acids. As DNA, the CDR3 is TGTGCCAGCAGCCAGACCGTAAAGGGGGTAGCGGGAGGTAGAAACATTCAGTACTTC. Protein sequence: CASSQTVKGVAGGRNIQYF.

This clone was detected only a few times. The chain combines TRBV25-1 with TRBJ2-1, with 7 bases fitting TRBD2. The CDR3 is made up of 14 amino acids. Germline V lookup: CDR1 MGHDK, CDR2 SYGVNS. Unmatched junction bases numbered 10, after V lost 7 bases and J lost 7 bases. CDR3 bases: TGTGCCAGCAATCGCGGGAGAGCTGGAAATGAGCAGTTCTTC. Translated: CASNRGRAGNEQFF.